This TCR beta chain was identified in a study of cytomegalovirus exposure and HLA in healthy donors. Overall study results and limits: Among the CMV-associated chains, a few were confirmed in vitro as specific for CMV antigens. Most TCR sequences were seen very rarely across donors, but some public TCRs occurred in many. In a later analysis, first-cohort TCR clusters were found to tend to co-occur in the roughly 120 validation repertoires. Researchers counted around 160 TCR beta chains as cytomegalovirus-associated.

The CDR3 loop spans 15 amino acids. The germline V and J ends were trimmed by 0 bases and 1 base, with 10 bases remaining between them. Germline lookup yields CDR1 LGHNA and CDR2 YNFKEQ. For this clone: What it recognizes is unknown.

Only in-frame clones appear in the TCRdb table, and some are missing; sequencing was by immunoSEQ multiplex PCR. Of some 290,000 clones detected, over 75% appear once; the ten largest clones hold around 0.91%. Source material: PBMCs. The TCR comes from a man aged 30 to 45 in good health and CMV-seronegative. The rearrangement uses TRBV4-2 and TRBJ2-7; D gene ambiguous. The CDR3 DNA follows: TGTGCCAGCAGCCAAGATGTGAGCGTTTCCTACGAGCAGTACTTC. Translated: CASSQDVSVSYEQYF.